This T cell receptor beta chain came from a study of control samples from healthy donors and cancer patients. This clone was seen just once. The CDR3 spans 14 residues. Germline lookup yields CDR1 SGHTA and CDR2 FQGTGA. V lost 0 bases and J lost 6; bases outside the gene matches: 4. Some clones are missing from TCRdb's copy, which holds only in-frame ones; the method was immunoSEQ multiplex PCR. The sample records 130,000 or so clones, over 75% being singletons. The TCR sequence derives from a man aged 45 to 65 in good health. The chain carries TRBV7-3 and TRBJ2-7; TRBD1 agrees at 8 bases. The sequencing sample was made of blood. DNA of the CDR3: TGTGCCAGCAGCTTAACCGGGACAGGTTCCGAGCAGTACTTC. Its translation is CASSLTGTGSEQYF.